This T cell receptor beta chain is from a study of identifying expanded T cells in peripheral blood. Here immunoSEQ multiplex PCR was the method, and the copy in TCRdb shows in-frame clones only, minus some. The repertoire consists of around 100,000 clones, with about 90% occurring once and the leading ten covering approximately 6%. No infections or other immune events were documented during collection. Study-wide findings and caveats: Variance in clone template counts between approximately 2-week samples significantly increased with total template count across all healthy donors.

With regard to this clone: The antigen is not known.

Germline CDR1 reads MNHNY; CDR2 reads SVGAGI (reference sequence). The CDR3 is 15 amino acids. V dropped 5 bases and J dropped 10; count of bases not matched to a gene: 8. Sequencing was carried out using blood. The rearrangement joins TRBV6-6 to TRBJ2-1; TRBD2 matches 13 bases. This sequence originates from a person aged 18 to 70 in good health. The CDR3 bases are TGTGCCAGCAGTGATGGACTAGCGGGAGTTACCGAGCAGTTCTTC. This translates into CASSDGLAGVTEQFF.